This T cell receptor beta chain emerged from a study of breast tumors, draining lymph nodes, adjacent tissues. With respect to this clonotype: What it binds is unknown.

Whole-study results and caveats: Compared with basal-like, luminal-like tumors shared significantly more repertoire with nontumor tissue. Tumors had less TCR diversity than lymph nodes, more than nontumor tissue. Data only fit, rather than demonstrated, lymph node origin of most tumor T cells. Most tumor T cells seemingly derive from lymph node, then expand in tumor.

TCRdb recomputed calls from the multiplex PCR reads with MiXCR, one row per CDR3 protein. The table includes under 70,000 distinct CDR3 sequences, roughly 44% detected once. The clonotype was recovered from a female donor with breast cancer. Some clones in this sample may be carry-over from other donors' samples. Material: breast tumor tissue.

The CDR3 region has the DNA TGTGCCACCAGTGACGCAAGGACAGGGCAAGAGACCCAGTACTTC. This gives the protein CATSDARTGQETQYF. V and J are TRBV24-1 and TRBJ2-5, with 8 bases that match TRBD1. The trim removed 4 bases at V and 2 bases at J, leaving 5 bases unmatched. The CDR3 runs 15 residues. CDR1 is KGHDR, CDR2 SFDVKD, per germline.